The rows below give T cell receptor beta chains drawn from one sample of a study of blood T cell repertoires in COVID-19. The repertoire was sequenced with immunoSEQ multiplex PCR; TCRdb's copy has only in-frame clones and lacks some. The sample has around 30,000 clones, roughly 77% seen once. The sample comprised peripheral blood. The receptor source for this set is a man at least 80 years old with active or convalescent COVID-19. Each CDR3 is given with its conserved first and last residue.

TRBV24-1,TRBJ1-1,CATSDRGGEAFF
TRBV4-1,TRBJ1-2,CASSQDMFNYGYTF
TRBV6-5,TRBJ1-6,CASTGQGLSPLHF
TRBV24-1,TRBJ2-1,CATSGSGIDEQFF
TRBV7-2,TRBJ1-5,CASSYDAGGQPQHF
TRBV3-1/TRBV3-2,TRBJ2-7,CASSQGSGMGSYEQYF
TRBV11-2,TRBJ1-2,CASSLDQLPGHGYTF
TRBV4-2,TRBJ2-2,CASSQRAAGLNTGELFF
TRBV9,TRBJ2-2,CASNQGTGELFF
TRBV5-4,TRBJ1-2,CASSSATGNLNYGYTF
TRBV10-1,TRBJ1-5,CASSAGGGAYQPQHF
TRBV11-2,TRBJ1-1,CASSRGTGGSGTEAFF
TRBV5-6,TRBJ1-3,CASSSRDTSGNTIYF
TRBV19,TRBJ1-5,CASSHSYTFNQPQHF
TRBV19,TRBJ2-3,CASSIVAGVSTDTQYF
TRBV28,TRBJ2-4,CASSLWDKLAKNIQYF
TRBV3-1/TRBV3-2,TRBJ2-5,CASSQGSQETQYF
TRBV2,TRBJ2-2,CASSTTGDTGELFF
TRBV9,TRBJ2-1,CASSVASGRIGEQFF
TRBV4-3,TRBJ1-1,CASSQEIFGTRHGEAFF
TRBV5-1,TRBJ1-2,CASSGTGTGVLGYTF
TRBV28,TRBJ1-2,CASTQGGQGTSFYGYTF
TRBV19,TRBJ1-2,CASSISLDSLQNGYTF
TRBV27,TRBJ2-5,CASSLYSRGLETQYF
TRBV11-1,TRBJ1-1,CASSPEILGTEAFF
TRBV5-4,TRBJ2-2,CASRLSDGNTGELFF
TRBV2,TRBJ1-6,CASSDLGQGNSPLHF
TRBV20-1,TRBJ1-1,CSASTRTEYTNTEAFF
TRBV9,TRBJ2-5,CASSVEPRETQYF
TRBV13,TRBJ2-7,CASSSGQHFDEQYF
TRBV7-9,TRBJ2-3,CASSLGLAATDTQYF
TRBV5-1,TRBJ1-5,CARGRQGGGYSNQPQHF
TRBV18,TRBJ2-2,CASSPGENTGELFF
TRBV11-3,TRBJ2-1,CASSWASGSYNEQFF
TRBV28,TRBJ1-1,CASSEHRSPEAFF
TRBV11-3,TRBJ1-1,CASSSPGHQDREYEAFF